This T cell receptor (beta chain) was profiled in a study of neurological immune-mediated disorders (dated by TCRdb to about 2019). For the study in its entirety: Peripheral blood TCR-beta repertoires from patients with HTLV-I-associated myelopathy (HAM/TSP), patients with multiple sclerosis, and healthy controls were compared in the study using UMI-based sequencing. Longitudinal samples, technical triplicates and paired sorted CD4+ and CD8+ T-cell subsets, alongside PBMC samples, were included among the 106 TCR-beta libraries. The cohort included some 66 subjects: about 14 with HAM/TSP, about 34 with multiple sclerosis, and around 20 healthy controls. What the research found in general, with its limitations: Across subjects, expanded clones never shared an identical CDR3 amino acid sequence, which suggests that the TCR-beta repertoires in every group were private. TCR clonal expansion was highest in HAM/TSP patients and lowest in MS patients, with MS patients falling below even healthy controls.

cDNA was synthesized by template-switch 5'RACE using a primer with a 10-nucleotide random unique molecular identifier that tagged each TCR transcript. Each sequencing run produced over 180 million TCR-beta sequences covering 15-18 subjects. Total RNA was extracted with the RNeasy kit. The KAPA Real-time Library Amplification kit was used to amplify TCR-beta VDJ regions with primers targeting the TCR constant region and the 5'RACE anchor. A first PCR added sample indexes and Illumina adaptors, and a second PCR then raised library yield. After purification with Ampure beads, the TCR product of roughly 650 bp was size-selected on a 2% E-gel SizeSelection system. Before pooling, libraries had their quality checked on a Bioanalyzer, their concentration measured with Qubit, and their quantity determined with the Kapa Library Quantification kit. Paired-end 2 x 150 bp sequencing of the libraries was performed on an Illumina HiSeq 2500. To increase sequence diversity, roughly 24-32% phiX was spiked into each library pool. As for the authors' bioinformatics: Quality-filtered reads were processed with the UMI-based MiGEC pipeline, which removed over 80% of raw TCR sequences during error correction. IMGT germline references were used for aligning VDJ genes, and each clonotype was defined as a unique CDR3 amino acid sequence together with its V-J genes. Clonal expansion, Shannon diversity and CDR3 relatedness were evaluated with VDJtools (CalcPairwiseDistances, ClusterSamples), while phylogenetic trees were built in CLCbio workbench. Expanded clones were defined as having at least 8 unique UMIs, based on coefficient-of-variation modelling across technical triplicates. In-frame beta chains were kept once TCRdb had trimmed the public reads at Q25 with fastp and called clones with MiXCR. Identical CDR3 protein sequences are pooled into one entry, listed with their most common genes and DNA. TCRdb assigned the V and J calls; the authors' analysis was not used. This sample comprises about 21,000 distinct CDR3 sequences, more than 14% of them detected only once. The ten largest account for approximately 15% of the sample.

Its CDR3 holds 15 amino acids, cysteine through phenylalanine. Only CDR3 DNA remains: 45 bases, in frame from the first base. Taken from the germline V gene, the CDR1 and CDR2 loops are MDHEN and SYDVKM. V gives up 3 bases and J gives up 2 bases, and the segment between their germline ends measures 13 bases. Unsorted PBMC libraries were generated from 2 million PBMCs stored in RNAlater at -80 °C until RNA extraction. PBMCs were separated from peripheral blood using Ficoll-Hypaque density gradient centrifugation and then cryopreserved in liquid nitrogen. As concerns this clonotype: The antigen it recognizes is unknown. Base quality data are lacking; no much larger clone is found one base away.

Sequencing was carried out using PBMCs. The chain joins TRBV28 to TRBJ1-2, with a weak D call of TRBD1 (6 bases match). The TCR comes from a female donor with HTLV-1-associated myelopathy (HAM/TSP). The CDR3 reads CASSFADRANYGYTF. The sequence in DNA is TGTGCCAGCAGTTTCGCGGACAGAGCGAACTATGGCTACACCTTC.